One T cell receptor beta chain is described in this entry. Clones were sequenced by immunoSEQ multiplex PCR, and TCRdb holds only the in-frame ones, with some missing. The sample holds 40,000 to 55,000 clones; 89% are singletons and the top ten take about 16%. This CDR3 has 18 residues. J was trimmed by 2 bases and V by 4 bases; bases with no gene match: 12. Per germline, CDR1 SGDLS and CDR2 YYNGEE. The source of the sample is a study of blood T cell repertoires in COVID-19. Material for sequencing was peripheral blood. This sequence originates from a man between 65 and 85 years old with active COVID-19. This sequence joins TRBV9 and TRBJ2-3, with 11 nucleotides matching TRBD2. CDR3 DNA: TGTGCCAGCAGCTCCCGTTGGGTAGCGGGGGGGTACACAGATACGCAGTATTTT. Translated, it gives CASSSRWVAGGYTDTQYF.